This paragraph covers one T cell receptor (beta chain) sequence. Participants came from roughly 24 US areas, aged roughly 18 to 95 years. Two negative PCRs, clearance, or symptom resolution were required of recovered Cohort 3 donors. This specimen belongs to a study of blood T cell repertoires in COVID-19. Study in general: Samples representing acute and convalescent COVID-19 were sourced from the United States, Italy and Spain.

Clones were sequenced by immunoSEQ multiplex PCR, and TCRdb holds only the in-frame ones, with some missing. The sample lists a few hundred thousand clones; approximately 91% were seen once. The TCR comes from a woman in her 30s who had recovered from COVID-19. What was sequenced was PBMCs or T cells enriched from blood (not recorded which).

This chain's CDR3 is CASSQLKGEGGYTF. In nucleotides, the CDR3 is TGCGCCAGCAGCCAACTAAAGGGGGAGGGGGGCTACACCTTC. The gene calls are TRBV4-3 and TRBJ1-2, with D perhaps matching TRBD1 (6 bases). This CDR3 contains 14 residues. The V and J ends lost 2 bases and 8 bases respectively, with 15 bases between them. Germline assignment: CDR1 LGHNA and CDR2 YSLEER.